These 27 T cell receptor beta chains were sequenced from one sample in a study of molecular identifiers for immune sequencing clone quantification. TCRdb redid the calling of the PCR reads with MiXCR, one entry per CDR3 protein. This sample has just under 65,000 distinct CDR3 sequences, with 15% to 20% found just once. Sample: naive CD8+ T cells from blood, with Jurkat cell RNA spiked in. Subset: FACS-sorted CD8+CD4-CCR7+CD45RA+ naive T cells. The receptor source for this set is a human donor in good health. Some libraries in this study had Jurkat cell RNA spiked in.

The chain links TRBV6-1 to TRBJ2-1, with unresolved D. The V end lost 1 base, the J end lost 6 bases, and 10 bases lay between the germline ends. The CDR3 runs to 14 residues. CDR1 is MNHNS, CDR2 SASEGT, per germline. DNA of the CDR3: TGTGCCAGCAGTGAAGTCACAGAACCCAATGAGCAGTTCTTC. This sequence encodes CASSEVTEPNEQFF.

A remark on this clonotype: A much larger clone differs from this one at a single base, so this may be a read error. This chain connects TRBV12-3 or TRBV12-4 to TRBJ2-3, with 7 bases fitting TRBD2. This CDR3 has 16 amino acids. This CDR3 is CASTDYQREGTDTRYF. CDR3 nucleotides: TGTGCCAGCACCGATTATCAGAGGGAGGGTACAGATACGCGGTATTTT.

The chain has TRBV27 and TRBJ2-7; D remains ambiguous. CDR3 length: 13 residues. Germline V CDR1 and CDR2: MNHEY, SMNVEV (reference sequence). V was shortened by 8 bases and J by 4 bases, with 15 bases between the two germline ends. The CDR3 nucleotides read TGTGCCAGCTCGGTTGGAGAGGCGTACGAGCAGTACTTC. Amino acid sequence: CASSVGEAYEQYF.

Concerning this clonotype itself: This may stem from a read error, because a much larger clone lies one nucleotide away. This sequence joins TRBV18 and TRBJ1-1; weak D call: TRBD1 (5 bases). The CDR3 covers 13 residues. Germline-derived CDR1 and CDR2 are KGHSH and LQKENI. Trimming stripped 4 bases from V and 4 bases from J, with 10 bases between. The CDR3 protein is CASSLSGATEAFF. For the CDR3, the DNA is TGTGCCAGCTCACTATCCGGGGCCACTGAAGCTTTCTTT.

The gene calls are TRBV5-1 and TRBJ2-3, with 10 bases that match TRBD2. The CDR3 is 17 residues long. CDR1 is SGHRS, CDR2 YFSETQ, per germline. Trimming cost V 0 bases and J 4 bases; bases outside gene matches: 8. The CDR3 loop is CASSLVVLAGAADTQYF. CDR3 sequence (DNA): TGCGCCAGCAGCTTGGTGGTGCTAGCGGGAGCCGCAGATACGCAGTATTTT.

In its sample, this clonotype was seen many times. J is TRBJ1-3 and V is TRBV10-3, with D uncertain. V was cut by 6 bases and J by 6 bases, with 9 bases left in between. Germline V lookup: CDR1 ENHRY, CDR2 SYGVKD. There are 12 residues in the CDR3. The CDR3 DNA is TGTGCCATCAGCGGAGATTTAAACACCATATATTTT. Amino acid sequence: CAISGDLNTIYF.

Worth noting for this clonotype: A much larger clone differs by one base, so this may be a read error. The chain recombines TRBV30 with TRBJ2-3; TRBD2 matches at 7 bases. The CDR3 spans 15 residues. The germline V gene has CDR1 GTSNPN and CDR2 SVGIG (reference sequence). The trim removed 4 bases at V and 4 bases at J, leaving 11 bases unmatched. CDR3 coding DNA: TGTGCCTGGAACACCGGGACTATACCCCCAGATACGCAGTATTTT. It translates to CAWNTGTIPPDTQYF.

V gene TRBV2 combines with J gene TRBJ2-7; D may be TRBD1 (6 bases). The CDR3 consists of 16 residues. Deletions cut 7 bases from V and 5 bases from J, with 24 bases between. The germline CDR1 and CDR2 sequences are SNHLY and FYNNEI. The CDR3 spells CASNQGWGLLGDEQYF. CDR3 DNA: TGTGCCAGCAACCAGGGGTGGGGGCTCTTGGGGGACGAGCAGTACTTC.

About this clonotype: One base away lies a much larger clone, so this may be a sequencing read error. The rearrangement uses TRBV9 and TRBJ2-7; tentative D call: TRBD2 (5 bases). V lost 0 bases, J lost 4 bases, and 14 bases lay in between. This CDR3 is built from 15 residues. CDR1 and CDR2 (germline): SGDLS, YYNGEE. The CDR3 DNA reads as TGTGCCAGCAGCGTAGCCCCCGGGATGGAGTACGAGCAGTACTTC. Protein sequence: CASSVAPGMEYEQYF.

The chain uses TRBV7-2 and TRBJ2-1, with D uncertain. Germline CDR1 reads SGHTA; CDR2 reads FQGNSA. This CDR3 spans 16 amino acids. V was trimmed by 4 bases and J by 0 bases, leaving 13 bases between them. In DNA form, the CDR3 reads TGTGCCAGCAGCTCTGGGCGGATGAGCTCCTACAATGAGCAGTTCTTC. Translated: CASSSGRMSSYNEQFF.

V is TRBV6-2 or TRBV6-3 and J is TRBJ2-7; 8 bases line up with TRBD2. The CDR3 extends over 12 amino acids. CDR1 MNHEY and CDR2 SVGEGT come from the germline V gene. V was clipped by 8 bases and J by 11 bases; unmatched bases: 11. For the CDR3, the DNA is TGTGCCAGCCGGGCTAGCGGGCCGCCAGAGTACTTC. Translated: CASRASGPPEYF.

This clonotype has at least ten counts. In DNA, the CDR3 is TGCGCCAGCAGCCAAAACCCCACAGGGACTGGGGCCAACGTCCTGACTTTC. This translates into CASSQNPTGTGANVLTF. The chain recombines TRBV4-1 with TRBJ2-6, with a tentative D call TRBD1 (6 bases). There are 17 residues in the CDR3. Germline V gene sequence: CDR1 MGHRA, CDR2 YSYEKL. The V gene lost 2 bases and the J gene lost 2 bases, with 13 bases spanning the gap.

This clonotype was recorded a few times. The V and J genes are TRBV27 and TRBJ2-5; D uncertain. The CDR3 length is 16 residues. Trimming took 0 bases from V and 1 from J, leaving 12 bases between them. Germline CDR1 and CDR2: MNHEY and SMNVEV (reference sequence). CDR3 amino acids: CASSLSGGEIQETQYF. The CDR3 DNA is TGTGCCAGCAGTTTATCGGGCGGAGAAATCCAAGAGACCCAGTACTTC.

The chain joins TRBV27 to TRBJ1-5, with D perhaps TRBD1 (5 bases). Germline V CDR1 and CDR2: MNHEY, SMNVEV (reference sequence). This CDR3 region has 14 residues. V was shortened by 5 bases and J by 6 bases, with 14 bases between the two germline ends. The CDR3 protein is CASSDGGLGQPQHF. In nucleotides, the CDR3 is TGTGCCAGCAGTGACGGGGGACTGGGTCAGCCCCAGCATTTT.

In this sample, this clonotype turned up many times. The chain is built from TRBV21-1 and TRBJ2-3; TRBD1, the table's D call, lacks a check against the DNA. TRBV21-1 is a pseudogene locus. The CDR3 is 16 amino acids. In DNA form, the CDR3 reads TGTGCCAGCAGCAATGCAGGGGTAAAGTCATCAGATACGCAGTATTTT. This translates into CASSNAGVKSSDTQYF.

Details on this clonotype: One base away lies a much larger clone, so this may be a sequencing read error. The chain links TRBV20-1 to TRBJ2-1; TRBD2 might be the D (6 bases). Deletions cut 0 bases from V and 0 bases from J, with 12 bases between. Germline V gene lookup returns CDR1 DFQATT and CDR2 SNEGSKA (reference sequence). This CDR3 spans 16 amino acids. The CDR3 loop reads CSAREGGSCSYNEQFF. DNA of the CDR3: TGCAGTGCTAGAGAGGGGGGAAGCTGCTCCTACAATGAGCAGTTCTTC.

Many counts were recorded for this clonotype. In DNA, the CDR3 is TGTGCCAGCAGTTACTCTATCGCGAGTACAGACCCCACAGATACGCAGTATTTT. Translation: CASSYSIASTDPTDTQYF. The chain combines TRBV6-2 or TRBV6-3 with TRBJ2-3; D is ambiguous. The V end was cut by 0 bases, the J end by 2 bases, with 18 bases between. The CDR3 spans 18 residues. Germline loops: CDR1 MNHEY, CDR2 SVGEGT.

This clonotype has ten or more counts. This rearrangement joins TRBV14 to TRBJ2-7; 7 positions agree with TRBD1. After removal of 1 base from V and 2 bases from J, the junction contained 8 bases not matched to a gene. Germline V gene lookup returns CDR1 SGHDN and CDR2 FVKESK. There are 16 residues in the CDR3. CDR3 protein: CASSQGFGRGTYEQYF. The CDR3 DNA is TGTGCCAGCAGCCAAGGCTTCGGCAGGGGGACCTACGAGCAGTACTTC. The variable domain in full, with the rest retrieved from reference TRBV14 and TRBJ2-7, is EAGVTQFPSHSVIEKGQTVTLRCDPISGHDNLYWYRRVMGKEIKFLLHFVKESKQDESGMPNNRFLAERTGGTYSTLKVQPAELEDSGVYFCASSQGFGRGTYEQYFGPGTRLTVT.

This clonotype was counted a few times. A much larger clone differs from this one at a single base, so this may be a read error. This sequence joins TRBV7-9 and TRBJ2-4, with D maybe TRBD1 (6 bases). This CDR3 has 15 amino acids. V was clipped by 5 bases and J by 3 bases, with 14 bases between them. Germline V gene lookup returns CDR1 SEHNR and CDR2 FQNEAQ (reference sequence). The CDR3 spells CASSITQGIKNIQYF. The CDR3 DNA follows: TGTGCCAGCAGCATAACTCAGGGGATCAAAAACATTCAGTACTTC.

The chain has TRBV27 and TRBJ1-1; maybe TRBD1 (5 bases). Per germline, CDR1 MNHEY and CDR2 SMNVEV (reference sequence). This CDR3 region has 15 residues. Trimming took off 4 bases at V and 1 base at J, with 13 bases between the two ends. The CDR3 loop reads CASSSWGITNTEAFF. Here the CDR3 DNA reads TGTGCCAGCAGTTCGTGGGGGATTACGAACACTGAAGCTTTCTTT.

There are a few counts of this clonotype. The chain recombines TRBV7-6 with TRBJ2-1; 9 positions match TRBD2. From germline, CDR1 is SGHVS and CDR2 FNYEAQ. Trimming removed 7 bases from V and 8 bases from J; junction bases left unmatched: 9. The CDR3 is made up of 14 amino acids. CDR3 sequence: CASTQVGGRDEQFF. The CDR3 nucleotides read TGTGCCAGCACCCAGGTCGGCGGGAGGGATGAGCAGTTCTTC.

This chain connects TRBV5-4 to TRBJ1-1; D is unresolved. V lost 10 bases, J lost 0 bases, and 7 bases lay in between. In germline, CDR1 is SGHNT, CDR2 YYREEE (reference sequence). The CDR3 is 11 residues long. In DNA form, the CDR3 reads TGTGCCTACACAGTGAACACTGAAGCTTTCTTT. It specifies CAYTVNTEAFF.

This clonotype has a count of ten or more. This rearrangement joins TRBV10-3 to TRBJ2-3; TRBD2 matches at 11 bases. V shed 6 bases, J shed 0 bases, and the junction held 2 bases outside the gene matches. This CDR3 has 15 residues. CDR1 and CDR2 (germline): ENHRY, SYGVKD. CDR3 loop: CAIRRTSGSTDTQYF. DNA for the CDR3: TGTGCCATCAGGAGGACTAGCGGGAGCACAGATACGCAGTATTTT.

The V gene is TRBV11-2, the J gene TRBJ2-5; TRBD2 aligns across 7 bases. The ends lost 1 base at V and 5 bases at J; junction bases unmatched: 10. Germline values: CDR1 SGHAT, CDR2 FQNNGV. CDR3 length equals 16 residues. The CDR3 is CASSLGGGGSGETQYF. The CDR3 DNA follows: TGTGCCAGCAGCTTAGGGGGAGGCGGGAGCGGGGAGACCCAGTACTTC.

The rearrangement uses TRBV29-1 and TRBJ2-5; no reliable D call. Trimming stripped 2 bases from V and 7 bases from J, with 8 bases between. CDR1 SQVTM and CDR2 ANQGSEA come from the germline V gene. The CDR3 loop spans 11 amino acids. In DNA form, the CDR3 reads TGCAGCGTTGAATGGGTAGGGACCCAGTACTTC. It is translated as CSVEWVGTQYF. Complete variable domain (other parts from reference TRBV29-1 and TRBJ2-5): SAVISQKPSRDICQRGTSLTIQCQVDSQVTMMFWYRQQPGQSLTLIATANQGSEATYESGFVIDKFPISRPNLTFSTLTVSNMSPEDSSIYLCSVEWVGTQYFGPGTRLLVL.

Many counts were recorded for this clonotype. The chain carries TRBV7-8 and TRBJ1-1; D possibly corresponds to TRBD1 (6 bases). Trimming stripped 1 base from V and 5 bases from J, with 17 bases between. This CDR3 comprises 16 residues. CDR1 and CDR2 (germline): SGHVS, FQNEAQ. CDR3 sequence reads: CASSLEGGRAETEAFF. CDR3 nucleotides: TGTGCCAGCAGCTTAGAGGGGGGACGGGCAGAGACTGAAGCTTTCTTT.

In regard to this clonotype: Sequence at one end of the junction differs from germline and may be a read error. The gene calls are TRBV5-1 and TRBJ1-1; the match to TRBD1 covers 7 bases. CDR3 size: 15 residues. The germline V gene encodes CDR1 SGHRS and CDR2 YFSETQ. CDR3 sequence: CASTWGDRTVLEVFF. CDR3 sequence (DNA): TGCGCCAGCACCTGGGGGGACAGAACGGTGCTTGAAGTTTTCTTT.